Below, one T cell receptor (beta chain) is given with its context. Antigen unknown. With a much larger clone just one base away, this may be a read error. Template material for amplifying TCR beta CDR3 regions consisted of RNA transcripts. A first-round RT-PCR of the TCR CDR3 used the HTBI primer set. Using its own MiXCR run on the multiplex PCR reads, TCRdb lists one record per CDR3 protein. The data show 350,000 or so distinct CDR3 sequences, roughly 17% seen once. The data were obtained in a study of T cells in Graves' hyperthyroidism and ophthalmopathy. Study-level findings and limits: Ophthalmopathy got predicted by the model a median about 6.7 months before its onset. Most thyroid clonotypes expanded above 0.001 appeared in blood too.

The germline V gene encodes CDR1 ENHRY and CDR2 SYGVKD. CDR3 length: 17 residues. The J segment lost 3 bases and the V segment lost 3 bases, leaving 10 bases of the junction unmatched. This chain connects TRBV10-3 to TRBJ2-7; 11 nucleotides align to TRBD2. The sample consisted of blood. This TCR was recovered from a woman in her 30s with Graves' hyperthyroidism that later progressed to Graves' ophthalmopathy. CDR3 bases: TGTGCCATCAGTGACCATAGCGGGGGGGCCGCATTCTACGAGCAGTACGTC. This gives the protein CAISDHSGGAAFYEQYV.